Listed here is a single T cell receptor beta chain. Trimming cost V 3 bases and J 1 base; bases outside gene matches: 2. The germline gives CDR1 KGHSH, CDR2 LQKENI. This CDR3 region has 14 residues. The data were taken from a study of Ad26.COV2.S vaccination and SARS-CoV-2 variants. Regarding treatment: roughly 20 received Ad26.COV2.S at low or high dose, single or two shots; several received placebo; per-sample allocation not given. Specimens were obtained on day 63 following the first vaccine or placebo injection. TCRdb's table, derived via immunoSEQ multiplex PCR, lists solely in-frame clones and lacks some. The profile covers 400,000 to 450,000 clones, with around 90% appearing a single time and roughly an eighth taken by the ten largest.

The clonotype comes from a person between 18 and 65 years old who received the Ad26.COV2.S COVID-19 vaccine or a placebo. The material sequenced was peripheral blood, taken in a trial of Ad26.COV2.S vaccine versus placebo. The genes are TRBV18 and TRBJ2-5; TRBD2 matches 7 bases. The DNA of the CDR3 is TGTGCCAGCTCACCCCGACTAGCCCAAGAGACCCAGTACTTC. Its translation: CASSPRLAQETQYF.